These 22 T cell receptor beta chains were all obtained from the same sample, sequenced in a study of blood T cell repertoires in COVID-19. Sequencing was performed with immunoSEQ multiplex PCR; in TCRdb, only in-frame clones are kept and a portion is missing. The sample includes some 59,000 clones, 89% of them seen just once. The sequenced sample was peripheral blood. These receptor sequences come from a man aged 55-75 years with acute or convalescent COVID-19.

The chain uses TRBV7-9 and TRBJ1-1; 8 bases are shared with TRBD1. CDR1 is SEHNR and CDR2 is FQNEAQ in the germline V gene (reference sequence). Trimming at V came to 1 base and at J to 9 bases, leaving 10 bases not matched to a gene. The CDR3 sequence is 15 residues long. This CDR3 is CASSLEQGAVEKAFF. In DNA form, the CDR3 reads TGTGCCAGCAGCTTAGAGCAGGGGGCAGTTGAAAAAGCTTTCTTT.

The chain joins TRBV5-1 to TRBJ2-7, with unresolved D. The CDR3 length is 12 residues. V lost 3 bases and J lost 3, with 7 bases in between. The germline V gene encodes CDR1 SGHRS and CDR2 YFSETQ. CDR3 in DNA: TGCGCCAGCAGCTCACAGAACTACGAGCAGTACTTC. It yields the protein CASSSQNYEQYF.

The chain joins TRBV27 to TRBJ2-3, with D tentatively TRBD1 (6 bases). CDR1 and CDR2 from the germline V gene are MNHEY and SMNVEV (reference sequence). This CDR3 is 14 amino acids long. V dropped 4 bases and J dropped 4 bases, with 12 bases sitting between them. DNA for the CDR3: TGTGCCAGCAGTTCTCCTGGGACATCAGATACGCAGTATTTT. This codes for CASSSPGTSDTQYF.

The chain combines TRBV19 with TRBJ1-5; 7 nucleotides line up with TRBD1. Germline V gives CDR1 LNHDA, CDR2 SQIVND (reference sequence). The V and J ends lost 5 bases and 3 bases, in that order; junction bases with no gene match: 7. The CDR3 contains 15 residues. DNA for the CDR3: TGTGCCAGTAGTCCTAGGGACAGAGTCAATCAGCCCCAGCATTTT. This gives the protein CASSPRDRVNQPQHF. Looking up the rest from reference TRBV19 and TRBJ1-5 gives the full variable domain: DGGITQSPKYLFRKEGQNVTLSCEQNLNHDAMYWYRQDPGQGLRLIYYSQIVNDFQKGDIAEGYSVSREKKESFPLTVTSAQKNPTAFYLCASSPRDRVNQPQHFGDGTRLSIL.

V usage is TRBV7-6 and J usage is TRBJ1-4, with D perhaps TRBD1 (5 bases). The V and J ends lost 2 bases and 2 bases respectively, with 15 bases between them. The CDR3 loop spans 17 amino acids. Germline V gives CDR1 SGHVS, CDR2 FNYEAQ. In nucleotides, the CDR3 is TGTGCCAGCAGCTTACTCAGGAGGGGCAAGACTAATGAAAAACTGTTTTTT. This codes for CASSLLRRGKTNEKLFF.

This sequence joins TRBV6-1 and TRBJ1-5, with 8 positions matching TRBD1. V shed 3 bases, J shed 5 bases, and the junction held 3 bases outside the gene matches. Per the germline V gene, CDR1 is MNHNS and CDR2 is SASEGT. This CDR3 comprises 14 residues. Here the CDR3 DNA reads TGTGCCAGCAGTGAGGACAGGGTAGATCAGCCCCAGCATTTT. Translated: CASSEDRVDQPQHF.

The chain joins TRBV28 to TRBJ1-2; D is uncertain. CDR1 is MDHEN and CDR2 is SYDVKM in the germline V gene. V was clipped by 5 bases and J by 7 bases, with 11 bases between them. The CDR3 consists of 12 residues. The CDR3 coding sequence is TGTGCCAGCAGTCCGCGTCCAGGTGGCTACACCTTC. Translating gives CASSPRPGGYTF.

CDR3: CASSRGGEDTQYF. CDR3 DNA sequence: TGTGCCAGCAGCCGAGGGGGCGAGGATACGCAGTATTTT. The V and J genes are TRBV5-6 and TRBJ2-3; 7 nucleotides agree with TRBD1. V dropped 4 bases and J dropped 6; count of bases not matched to a gene: 5. Germline values: CDR1 SGHDT, CDR2 YYEEEE. This CDR3 is 13 amino acids long.

The chain recombines TRBV7-2 with TRBJ2-6; D is perhaps TRBD2 (5 bases). This CDR3 comprises 17 residues. Between the trimmed V and J ends, which lost 5 bases and 1 base, there was a span of 15 bases. Germline assignment: CDR1 SGHTA and CDR2 FQGNSA. The CDR3 loop is CASSLGGPQSGANVLTF. The CDR3 DNA sequence: TGTGCCAGCAGCCTGGGCGGGCCCCAGTCTGGGGCCAACGTCCTGACTTTC.

J is TRBJ2-1 and V is TRBV7-2; 10 bases match TRBD2. The junction had 4 bases not matched to a gene; V was cut back by 5 bases and J by 3 bases. The CDR3 runs to 15 residues. CDR1 is SGHTA and CDR2 is FQGNSA in the germline V gene. The CDR3 coding sequence is TGTGCCAGCAGCCCCAGCGGGGGGGTCTACAATGAGCAGTTCTTC. It codes for CASSPSGGVYNEQFF.

The V call is TRBV24-1, the J call TRBJ2-5; the match to TRBD1 covers 8 bases. The germline CDR1 and CDR2 sequences are KGHDR and SFDVKD. The J segment lost 4 bases and the V segment lost 6 bases, leaving 18 bases of the junction unmatched. The CDR3 contains 18 residues. CDR3 protein: CATSHPYGTGLKGETQYF. CDR3 sequence (DNA): TGTGCCACCAGTCACCCCTACGGGACAGGTCTAAAGGGAGAGACCCAGTACTTC.

The chain has TRBV5-1 and TRBJ1-1, with a weak D call TRBD1 (6 bases). V gave up 0 bases and J gave up 8 bases, with 8 bases separating them. Germline V gene lookup returns CDR1 SGHRS and CDR2 YFSETQ. This CDR3 spans 12 amino acids. The CDR3 DNA sequence: TGCGCCAGCAGCTTGGCCCAGGGGGAAGCTTTCTTT. Amino acids: CASSLAQGEAFF.

The V call is TRBV18, the J call TRBJ2-1; the D is unclear. There are 14 residues in the CDR3. The V gene lost 4 bases and the J gene lost 6 bases, with 13 bases spanning the gap. Per germline, CDR1 KGHSH and CDR2 LQKENI. The CDR3 nucleotides are TGTGCCAGCTCACGAGATCACCCCGGCAATGAGCAGTTCTTC. Encoded protein: CASSRDHPGNEQFF.

The V gene is TRBV15, the J gene TRBJ1-3; 8 bases are a match to TRBD1. The ends lost 5 bases at V and 2 bases at J; junction bases unmatched: 2. In germline, CDR1 is LNHNV, CDR2 YYDKDF (reference sequence). The CDR3 has 14 residues. CDR3 sequence: CATSSRGPGNTIYF. In nucleotides, the CDR3 is TGTGCCACCAGCTCCAGGGGGCCTGGAAACACCATATATTTT.

The chain combines TRBV5-1 with TRBJ1-1, with D tentatively TRBD1 (6 bases). This CDR3 contains 19 residues. V was pared by 1 base and J by 0 bases, with 22 bases between. From germline, CDR1 is SGHRS and CDR2 YFSETQ. CDR3 coding DNA: TGCGCCAGCAGCTTGACGATCAGGGGTTTCGGTCTACTGAACACTGAAGCTTTCTTT. It translates to CASSLTIRGFGLLNTEAFF. Full variable domain (rest looked up from reference TRBV5-1 and TRBJ1-1): KAGVTQTPRYLIKTRGQQVTLSCSPISGHRSVSWYQQTPGQGLQFLFEYFSETQRNKGNFPGRFSGRQFSNSRSEMNVSTLELGDSALYLCASSLTIRGFGLLNTEAFFGQGTRLTVV.

This clone was observed a single time. This sequence joins TRBV28 and TRBJ1-5; D gene unclear. This CDR3 comprises 12 residues. Per the germline V gene, CDR1 is MDHEN and CDR2 is SYDVKM. Trimming shortened V by 6 bases and J by 9 bases, and 12 bases separated the two germline ends. The CDR3, as DNA: TGTGCCAGCAGCCAAGCCTTATCGCCCCAGCATTTT. Translation: CASSQALSPQHF. Together with reference TRBV28 and TRBJ1-5, the CDR3 gives the full variable domain: DVKVTQSSRYLVKRTGEKVFLECVQDMDHENMFWYRQDPGLGLRLIYFSYDVKMKEKGDIPEGYSVSREKKERFSLILESASTNQTSMYLCASSQALSPQHFGDGTRLSIL.

The chain couples TRBV30 to TRBJ2-3; no definite D call. CDR1 is GTSNPN, CDR2 SVGIG, per germline (reference sequence). CDR3 length equals 11 residues. The CDR3 is CASGYTDTQYF. CDR3 DNA sequence: TGTGCTTCAGGTTATACAGATACGCAGTATTTT.

The genes are TRBV30 and TRBJ2-7; 8 bases agree with TRBD1. CDR1 GTSNPN and CDR2 SVGIG come from the germline V gene (reference sequence). V lost 4 bases and J lost 3; bases outside the gene matches: 14. The length of the CDR3 is 16 residues. In nucleotides, the CDR3 is TGTGCCTGGATAGACCCTTCCGGGACAGGACACTACGAGCAGTACTTC. As protein: CAWIDPSGTGHYEQYF. The entire variable domain, with the rest obtained from reference TRBV30 and TRBJ2-7, is as follows: SQTIHQWPATLVQPVGSPLSLECTVEGTSNPNLYWYRQAAGRGLQLLFYSVGIGQISSEVPQNLSASRPQDRQFILSSKKLLLSDSGFYLCAWIDPSGTGHYEQYFGPGTRLTVT.

The chain has TRBV5-6 and TRBJ2-1; D not certain. Germline lookup yields CDR1 SGHDT and CDR2 YYEEEE. The ends were cut back, 4 bases at V and 6 bases at J, with 5 bases in the middle. The CDR3 runs to 11 residues. The chain's CDR3 is CASSLRNEQFF. Here the CDR3 DNA reads TGTGCCAGCAGCCTGCGCAATGAGCAGTTCTTC.

This chain connects TRBV6-5 to TRBJ1-5; the D gene is possibly TRBD1 (6 bases). The CDR3 spans 16 residues. V was trimmed by 4 bases and J by 0 bases, leaving 13 bases between them. CDR1 MNHEY and CDR2 SVGAGI come from the germline V gene. This CDR3 reads CASSSPPGVSNQPQHF. CDR3 nucleotide sequence: TGTGCCAGCAGTTCTCCACCAGGGGTTAGCAATCAGCCCCAGCATTTT.

V and J are TRBV6-5 and TRBJ2-2; TRBD1 might be the D (5 bases). The length of the CDR3 is 16 residues. Germline V gives CDR1 MNHEY, CDR2 SVGAGI. V was pared by 4 bases and J by 0 bases, with 12 bases between. The CDR3 is CASSSGHTPNTGELFF. The DNA for the CDR3 is TGTGCCAGCAGTTCCGGACACACGCCGAACACCGGGGAGCTGTTTTTT.

V gene TRBV3-1 (or the pseudogene TRBV3-2) combines with J gene TRBJ1-3, with D maybe TRBD1 (5 bases). The germline V gene has CDR1 LGHDT and CDR2 YNNKEL (reference sequence). With 5 bases removed from V and 2 bases from J, the gap between germline ends came to 13 bases. This CDR3 region has 15 residues. The CDR3 here is CASSSGGGAGNTIYF. For the CDR3, the DNA is TGTGCCAGCAGCTCTGGGGGAGGGGCTGGAAACACCATATATTTT.